The 4 T cell receptor beta chains given below trace back to one sample, sequenced in a study of blood T cell repertoires in COVID-19. Clones were read by immunoSEQ multiplex PCR, and TCRdb kept only the in-frame ones, dropping some. This table holds some 250,000 clones, 89% found once. Sequencing was performed on PBMCs or T cells enriched from blood (not recorded which). The receptors here all came from a woman in her 30s with acute COVID-19.

This chain joins TRBV27 and TRBJ1-5; D may be TRBD1 (5 bases). Germline CDR1 MNHEY, CDR2 SMNVEV (reference sequence). CDR3 size: 16 residues. V was shortened by 6 bases and J by 1 base, with 16 bases between the two germline ends. CDR3 in amino acids: CASRGSQGISNQPQHF. In nucleotides, the CDR3 is TGTGCCAGCAGGGGGTCCCAGGGTATCAGCAATCAGCCCCAGCATTTT.

The chain couples TRBV4-3 to TRBJ1-6; unclear D gene. Trimming removed 1 base at V and 12 bases at J, with 13 bases between. CDR1 and CDR2 from the germline V gene are LGHNA and YSLEER. The CDR3 extends over 14 amino acids. CDR3: CASSQGISFKPLHF. The CDR3 nucleotides read TGCGCCAGCAGCCAAGGTATCAGTTTCAAACCCCTCCACTTT.

This clone occurred once. This chain uses TRBV29-1 with TRBJ1-2; 9 nucleotides match TRBD1. Unmatched junction bases numbered 12, after V lost 4 bases and J lost 0 bases. The CDR3 runs 17 residues. In germline, CDR1 is SQVTM, CDR2 ANQGSEA. CDR3: CSVADGDRASANYGYTF. The CDR3 DNA reads TGCAGCGTTGCGGACGGGGACAGGGCCTCTGCTAACTATGGCTACACCTTC.

The chain joins TRBV7-2 to TRBJ2-7; TRBD1 might be the D (5 bases). Germline loops: CDR1 SGHTA, CDR2 FQGNSA. The germline V and J ends were trimmed by 0 bases and 5 bases, with 14 bases remaining between them. The CDR3 sequence is 15 residues long. CDR3 in DNA: TGTGCCAGCAGCTTAGCAGGGGAATCGGCCCACGAGCAGTACTTC. Translation: CASSLAGESAHEQYF. The entire variable domain, with the rest obtained from reference TRBV7-2 and TRBJ2-7, is as follows: GAGVSQSPSNKVTEKGKDVELRCDPISGHTALYWYRQSLGQGLEFLIYFQGNSAPDKSGLPSDRFSAERTGGSVSTLTIQRTQQEDSAVYLCASSLAGESAHEQYFGPGTRLTVT.